The 21 T cell receptor beta chains listed next were all sequenced from one sample in a study of T cell responses to AZD1222 COVID-19 vaccine. Only in-frame clones appear in the TCRdb table, and some are missing; sequencing was by immunoSEQ multiplex PCR. The sample includes under 30,000 clones, roughly 84% of them seen just once. Source: peripheral blood, taken 28 days after the second AZD1222 dose. The receptors come from an adult who received the AZD1222 COVID-19 vaccine.

The V and J genes are TRBV19 and TRBJ1-4, with 7 bases identical to TRBD1. Trimming at V came to 4 bases and at J to 3 bases, leaving 8 bases not matched to a gene. This CDR3 region has 16 residues. The germline V gene encodes CDR1 LNHDA and CDR2 SQIVND (reference sequence). The CDR3 is CASSTWGTEPNEKLFF. The CDR3 bases are TGTGCCAGTAGTACCTGGGGGACAGAGCCTAATGAAAAACTGTTTTTT. Drawing the rest from reference TRBV19 and TRBJ1-4, the complete variable domain is DGGITQSPKYLFRKEGQNVTLSCEQNLNHDAMYWYRQDPGQGLRLIYYSQIVNDFQKGDIAEGYSVSREKKESFPLTVTSAQKNPTAFYLCASSTWGTEPNEKLFFGSGTQLSVL.

There are a few counts of this clone. V gene TRBV5-8 combines with J gene TRBJ2-3; D gene uncertain. Germline V gene sequence: CDR1 SGHTS, CDR2 YDEGEE. V was cut by 7 bases and J by 8 bases, with 11 bases left in between. The CDR3 spans 11 residues. The CDR3 spells CASPFGGTQYF. In DNA form, the CDR3 reads TGTGCCAGCCCATTCGGTGGTACGCAGTATTTT.

The rearrangement links TRBV5-1 to TRBJ2-2; perhaps TRBD1 as D (6 bases). The CDR3 is 15 amino acids. V was shortened by 6 bases and J by 4 bases, with 16 bases between the two germline ends. The germline gives CDR1 SGHRS, CDR2 YFSETQ. The CDR3 is CASKVSGQSTGELFF. DNA for the CDR3: TGCGCCAGCAAAGTGTCCGGACAGAGCACCGGGGAGCTGTTTTTT. Complete variable domain (other parts from reference TRBV5-1 and TRBJ2-2): KAGVTQTPRYLIKTRGQQVTLSCSPISGHRSVSWYQQTPGQGLQFLFEYFSETQRNKGNFPGRFSGRQFSNSRSEMNVSTLELGDSALYLCASKVSGQSTGELFFGEGSRLTVL.

The chain is built from TRBV5-1 and TRBJ2-1, with D possibly being TRBD1 (5 bases). The CDR3 has 15 amino acids. V was cut by 1 base and J by 6 bases, with 14 bases left in between. Germline values: CDR1 SGHRS, CDR2 YFSETQ. The chain's CDR3 is CASSLQGVPLNEQFF. The DNA of the CDR3 is TGCGCCAGCAGCTTGCAGGGTGTCCCCCTCAATGAGCAGTTCTTC.

The chain has TRBV12-3 or TRBV12-4 and TRBJ2-1; 12 positions agree with TRBD2. This CDR3 has 13 amino acids. V lost 5 bases and J lost 10; bases outside the gene matches: 3. CDR3 protein: CASSQGTSGEQFF. The DNA of the CDR3 is TGTGCCAGCAGTCAAGGGACTAGCGGGGAGCAGTTCTTC.

This clone was picked up a small number of times. The V gene is TRBV6-5, the J gene TRBJ1-5; 7 nucleotides agree with TRBD1. Germline V gene sequence: CDR1 MNHEY, CDR2 SVGAGI. CDR3 size: 12 residues. Unmatched junction bases numbered 0, after V lost 5 bases and J lost 5 bases. CDR3: CASSQGDQPQHF. Here the CDR3 DNA reads TGTGCCAGCAGTCAGGGGGATCAGCCCCAGCATTTT.

The chain joins TRBV6-1 to TRBJ1-2; 7 bases agree with TRBD1. The V gene end was trimmed by 2 bases and the J gene end by 4 bases; junction bases not matched to a gene: 4. The V gene's germline CDR1 is MNHNS and CDR2 SASEGT. This CDR3 is 14 amino acids long. The CDR3 nucleotides are TGTGCCAGCAGTGAACGCAGGGACAGCTATGGCTACACCTTC. Its protein product is CASSERRDSYGYTF.

In its sample, this clone was seen once. This chain links TRBV4-1 with TRBJ2-7, with 7 bases aligning to TRBD1. The germline V gene encodes CDR1 MGHRA and CDR2 YSYEKL. V shed 3 bases, J shed 4 bases, and the junction held 6 bases outside the gene matches. This CDR3 comprises 14 residues. The chain's CDR3 is CASSQRQGFYEQYF. The DNA for the CDR3 is TGCGCCAGCAGCCAGAGACAGGGTTTTTACGAGCAGTACTTC.

CDR3 DNA sequence: TGTGCCAGCAGCTTCGGAGGGAGTGGCACTGAAGCTTTCTTT. It encodes CASSFGGSGTEAFF. The V and J genes are TRBV7-3 and TRBJ1-1; D is unresolved. With 3 bases removed from V and 4 bases from J, the gap between germline ends came to 12 bases. Germline CDR1 is SGHTA and CDR2 is FQGTGA. The CDR3 contains 14 residues.

The chain couples TRBV7-3 to TRBJ1-2; 11 bases agree with TRBD1. The CDR3 has 14 amino acids. Germline assignment: CDR1 SGHTA and CDR2 FQGTGA. The trim removed 4 bases at V and 5 bases at J, leaving 3 bases unmatched. The CDR3 here is CASSSGQGAYGYTF. As DNA, the CDR3 is TGTGCCAGCAGCTCCGGACAGGGGGCTTATGGCTACACCTTC.

V usage is TRBV7-3 and J usage is TRBJ2-1; 14 positions match TRBD2. Unmatched junction bases numbered 5, after V lost 2 bases and J lost 2 bases. Germline V gene sequence: CDR1 SGHTA, CDR2 FQGTGA. The CDR3 runs to 18 residues. This CDR3 is CASSLGTSGSTTYNEQFF. CDR3 in DNA: TGTGCCAGCAGCTTAGGGACTAGCGGGAGCACAACCTACAATGAGCAGTTCTTC.

The V and J genes are TRBV5-1 and TRBJ2-7; D gene uncertain. Germline CDR1 and CDR2: SGHRS and YFSETQ. The CDR3 is 16 residues long. Trimming left V 4 bases short and J 0 bases short, with 17 bases between. CDR3: CASSPAAGGTSYEQYF. Written as DNA, the CDR3 is TGCGCCAGCAGCCCTGCCGCTGGCGGCACCTCCTACGAGCAGTACTTC.

The V and J genes are TRBV7-2 and TRBJ1-3; D uncertain. This CDR3 is built from 15 residues. With 1 base removed from V and 2 bases from J, the gap between germline ends came to 9 bases. Germline CDR1 is SGHTA and CDR2 is FQGNSA. The CDR3 DNA reads TGTGCCAGCAGCTTAGGGGGAGGAACTGGAAACACCATATATTTT. This sequence encodes CASSLGGGTGNTIYF.

This chain uses TRBV6-5 with TRBJ1-5; D possibly corresponds to TRBD1 (6 bases). With 6 bases removed from V and 7 bases from J, the gap between germline ends came to 16 bases. Germline assignment: CDR1 MNHEY and CDR2 SVGAGI. This CDR3 comprises 14 residues. The CDR3 DNA is TGTGCCAGCAGCCCAGGACAGATTAAACAGCCCCAGCATTTT. Translation gives CASSPGQIKQPQHF.

The genes are TRBV2 and TRBJ2-2, with D perhaps matching TRBD1 or TRBD2 (6 bases each). The CDR3 length is 14 residues. V was cut by 11 bases and J by 6 bases, with 19 bases left in between. Germline CDR1 SNHLY, CDR2 FYNNEI. DNA for the CDR3: TGTGCCTTAGGGGGGATCCGGAGCTCCGGGGAGCTGTTTTTT. Translation: CALGGIRSSGELFF.

The CDR3 loop is CASSPGQGGEKLFF. In nucleotides, the CDR3 is TGTGCCAGCAGCCCAGGACAGGGAGGCGAAAAACTGTTTTTT. This sequence joins TRBV28 and TRBJ1-4; TRBD1 aligns across 8 bases. The CDR3 length is 14 residues. In germline, CDR1 is MDHEN, CDR2 SYDVKM. With V trimmed by 6 bases and J by 8 bases, 8 bases remained unmatched.

The chain links TRBV29-1 to TRBJ2-3; TRBD1 aligns across 9 bases. The CDR3 loop spans 12 amino acids. Germline CDR1 is SQVTM and CDR2 is ANQGSEA. V lost 7 bases, J lost 6 bases, and 5 bases stayed unmatched. The CDR3 region has the DNA TGCAGCGCGACAGGGGGTTGGGATACGCAGTATTTT. Translating it yields CSATGGWDTQYF.

The rearrangement uses TRBV4-1 and TRBJ2-7; 8 nucleotides agree with TRBD1. The CDR3 sequence is 13 residues long. CDR1 is MGHRA, CDR2 YSYEKL, per germline. Germline trimming cut 5 bases from V and 3 bases from J; bases unmatched to any gene: 3. The CDR3 coding sequence is TGCGCCAGCAGCTTTGACAGGGGCTACGAGCAGTACTTC. It yields the protein CASSFDRGYEQYF.

This clone appeared once. V and J are TRBV18 and TRBJ2-4, with 10 bases that match TRBD1. This CDR3 is built from 16 residues. V shed 0 bases and J 3 bases; nucleotides not matched to a gene: 2. Germline V gene lookup returns CDR1 KGHSH and CDR2 LQKENI. In DNA form, the CDR3 reads TGTGCCAGCTCACCACCGGGACAGGGGATCAAAAACATTCAGTACTTC. The encoded protein is CASSPPGQGIKNIQYF.

The CDR3 region has the DNA TGCGCCAGCAGCCTAACAGATTCGGGACACATTAATGAAAAACTGTTTTTT. This codes for CASSLTDSGHINEKLFF. The V call is TRBV4-1, the J call TRBJ1-4; tentatively, D is TRBD1 (6 bases). The CDR3 is 17 residues long. In germline, CDR1 is MGHRA, CDR2 YSYEKL. Trimming cost V 4 bases and J 4 bases, with 19 bases left between them.

V usage is TRBV18 and J usage is TRBJ2-2, with D perhaps TRBD2 (5 bases). CDR3 length: 14 amino acids. Trimming removed 1 base at V and 6 bases at J, with 9 bases between. The V gene's germline CDR1 is KGHSH and CDR2 LQKENI. CDR3 loop: CASSPQEAAGELFF. The CDR3 DNA sequence: TGTGCCAGCTCACCACAGGAGGCGGCCGGGGAGCTGTTTTTT.